This TCR beta chain was sequenced in a study of CD8+CD57+ T cells in acquired aplastic anemia. Study in general: Quantities of DNA derived from sorted CD4+ and CD8+ cells averaged about 3.2 ug. Approximately 10 million reads were obtained on average for healthy donor CD4+ cells.

To note about this clonotype: Its antigen is currently unknown.

The germline V and J ends were trimmed by 4 bases and 2 bases, with 15 bases remaining between them. CDR3 length: 14 amino acids. CDR1 is SQVTM and CDR2 is ANQGSEA in the germline V gene. TCR beta VDJ and CDR3 were profiled, and genomic DNA was the template. A single record per CDR3 protein comes from TCRdb applying MiXCR to the reads. The sample lists 60,000 to 75,000 distinct CDR3 sequences, over 45% occurring once. Findings and caveats of the study: With respect to CD8+ Simpson's diversity, patients and controls did not differ significantly.

This chain joins TRBV29-1 and TRBJ2-7; D assignment may be TRBD1 or TRBD2 (5 bases each). Sequenced sample: sorted CD4+, CD8+, or CD8+CD57+ T cells (not recorded which) from PBMCs. This clonotype was obtained from a human donor in good health, serving as a control. CDR3 in DNA: TGCAGCGTTGTCCCCACCGGGACGACCTACGAGCAGTACTTC. This encodes CSVVPTGTTYEQYF.